This T cell receptor beta chain was found in a study of cytomegalovirus exposure and HLA in healthy donors. Study-level points and caveats: Some highly shared sequence variants likely arose as a pipeline artifact. Reportedly, a later analysis found an Asian-associated ancestry cluster had fewer N-insertions than the approximately 670-donor mean. Later analysis associated a missense DCLRE1C variant with TCR beta V- and J-gene trimming. Cytomegalovirus-associated status was assigned to 150 to 200 TCR beta chains.

Looked up from germline, CDR1 is SGDLS and CDR2 is YYNGEE. The CDR3 is 14 amino acids. With V trimmed by 1 base and J by 5 bases, 2 bases remained unmatched. A word on this clone: The antigen remains undetermined.

PCR used 60 Vbeta primers and 13 Jbeta primers. The data were produced by immunoSEQ multiplex PCR, yet TCRdb's version contains in-frame clones alone and is incomplete. Of approximately 130,000 clones listed, about four fifths are singletons. The TCR sequence derives from a male donor in good health and CMV-seronegative. This chain joins TRBV9 and TRBJ2-1, with 8 bases lining up with TRBD1. The sample comprised PBMCs. CDR3 region: CASSVQGANNEQFF. In DNA, the CDR3 is TGTGCCAGCAGCGTACAGGGGGCGAACAATGAGCAGTTCTTC.